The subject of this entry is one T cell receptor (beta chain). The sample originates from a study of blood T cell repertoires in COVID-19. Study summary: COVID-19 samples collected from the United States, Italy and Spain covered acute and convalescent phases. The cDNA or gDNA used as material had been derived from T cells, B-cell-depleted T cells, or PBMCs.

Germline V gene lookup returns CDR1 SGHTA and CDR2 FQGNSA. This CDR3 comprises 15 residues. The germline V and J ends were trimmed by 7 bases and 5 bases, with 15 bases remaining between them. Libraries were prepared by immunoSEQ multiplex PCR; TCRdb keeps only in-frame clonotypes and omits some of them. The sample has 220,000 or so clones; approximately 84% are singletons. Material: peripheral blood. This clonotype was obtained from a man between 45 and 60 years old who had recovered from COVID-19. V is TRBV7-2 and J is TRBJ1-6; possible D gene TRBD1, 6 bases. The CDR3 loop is CASNYRVKDNSPLHF. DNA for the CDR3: TGTGCCAGCAACTACAGGGTTAAGGATAATTCACCCCTCCACTTT. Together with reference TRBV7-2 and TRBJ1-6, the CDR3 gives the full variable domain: GAGVSQSPSNKVTEKGKDVELRCDPISGHTALYWYRQSLGQGLEFLIYFQGNSAPDKSGLPSDRFSAERTGGSVSTLTIQRTQQEDSAVYLCASNYRVKDNSPLHFGNGTRLTVT.